The text below deals with one TCR beta chain. Its antigen specificity is not known. Base qualities are not at hand, and no much larger clone is one base apart. The CDR1 and CDR2 encoded by the germline V gene (reference sequence) are MNHEY and SMNVEV. From the cysteine through the phenylalanine, the CDR3 covers 15 amino acids. CDR3 DNA is the only sequence kept; it has 45 bases, read in frame from the first base. V is clipped by 7 bases and J by 2 bases, and the sequence between their germline boundaries is 12 bases long. This entry is derived from a study of shared clonotypes between healthy human individuals (dated by TCRdb to between 2020 and 2021). About the investigation overall: A few men and two women, aged 18 to 49 years, made up the cohort. For each donor, three plates each were used for CD4 naive and CD4 memory, two plates were used for CD8 naive, and one plate was used for CD8 memory. Blood TCR repertoires of roughly five healthy adults were deeply sequenced to estimate repertoire size and the extent of clonotype sharing between individuals. To increase sequencing depth and limit assay-specific biases, TCR repertoire library preparation and sequencing were carried out by different laboratories using diverse techniques. Per donor, leukapheresis produced somewhere between about 0.8 and 9.5 billion PBMCs. Summary of the overall study and its limitations: Across a handful of donors, 4.5% to 6.5% of naive CD4, approximately 3.6% of naive CD8, around 2.5% of memory CD4, and approximately 0.4% of memory CD8 clonotypes were shared. Higher generation probabilities were observed for clonotypes shared by all four sorted-subset donors than for non-shared clonotypes. Incomplete sequencing was indicated by rarefaction of sorted-subset datasets, despite the large sequencing depth. The small number of donors limited the genetic and exposure-history diversity represented. Pairwise subsampling led to the expectation that sequencing depth would affect the degree of clonotype sharing among donors. Only blood was sampled, and tissue TCR repertoires likely differ from those in blood. Larger estimated clonotype richness was generally found for naive subsets than for memory subsets.

TCR CDR3 regions were amplified from genomic DNA by multiplex PCR using the deep immunoSEQ assay. Extracted genomic DNA from each cell subset was distributed evenly across all wells of several immunoSEQ 96-well plates, and each plate was treated as a replicate. For sorted subsets, around 200 ng genomic DNA, equal to approximately 30,000 T cell genomes, was loaded into each replicate PCR. Purified libraries were measured with a Qubit 3.0 fluorometer, size-checked on a Bioanalyzer 2100, and measured again with the KAPA Library Quantification kit. A separate single-read 150-cycle Illumina NextSeq 550 flow cell was used to sequence each immunoSEQ 96-well plate. Turning to the authors' computational methods: Because the immunoSEQ output included only junctional sequences and no quality scores, the filtering could not be the same as the filtering used for full-length reads. To assign V/J genes and CDR3, sequences were annotated using PyIR, a Python wrapper for IgBLAST v1.9, with IMGT germline references. Reads with weak V/J assignments (E-value above 1e-6), missing CDR3, stop codons, out-of-frame junctions, or ambiguous translated residues were removed. V3J clonotypes were defined as sequences sharing an identical inferred V gene, J gene, and CDR3 amino acid sequence. Percentage overlap between repertoires was computed as shared unique clonotypes divided by the size of the smaller repertoire. RTK rarefaction, the Chao1 estimator, and Recon v2.1 estimates of unobserved clonotypes were used to assess repertoire richness. Generation probabilities for all TCRbeta clonotypes obtained by the gDNA method from several donors were computed using OLGA. The source is immuneACCESS, and TCRdb retained only in-frame sequences with V and J called. Part of the clones is not carried over; for the studies checked, unresolved V genes explain less than half of this, and the remainder is unexplained. From that table come the V and J calls and clone size; the DNA was used to work out D and trimming. In this sample the table shows around 600,000 clones, roughly 96% of which occur a single time. Approximately 0.11% of the sample belongs to the ten largest clones.

CD8 naive samples were CD45RO-negative cells positively selected for CCR7, giving a CD45RA+CCR7+ population that excluded TemRA cells. Donors were healthy HIV-negative adults with no recently reported acute infections or vaccinations. Every donor was a Caucasian adult living in Nashville, Tennessee, USA. Blood was collected by leukapheresis, and PBMCs were isolated by Ficoll-Histopaque density gradient centrifugation and then cryopreserved in liquid nitrogen vapor phase. Analytical flow cytometry was used to check the purity and quantity of each magnetically sorted T cell population. Genomic DNA was isolated from every sorted fraction and measured by UV absorbance on a Nanodrop 2000c.

The sequence derives from a woman in her twenties or thirties in good health. The chain is encoded by TRBV27 joined to TRBJ2-6; the D gene is not confidently resolved. Sequenced input: naive CD8+ T cells sorted from blood. The cell subset or site label corresponds to: CD45RA+CCR7+. The CDR3 region reads CASNDNKAGANVLTF. The DNA reads TGTGCCAGCAATGACAATAAAGCTGGGGCCAACGTCCTGACTTTC.